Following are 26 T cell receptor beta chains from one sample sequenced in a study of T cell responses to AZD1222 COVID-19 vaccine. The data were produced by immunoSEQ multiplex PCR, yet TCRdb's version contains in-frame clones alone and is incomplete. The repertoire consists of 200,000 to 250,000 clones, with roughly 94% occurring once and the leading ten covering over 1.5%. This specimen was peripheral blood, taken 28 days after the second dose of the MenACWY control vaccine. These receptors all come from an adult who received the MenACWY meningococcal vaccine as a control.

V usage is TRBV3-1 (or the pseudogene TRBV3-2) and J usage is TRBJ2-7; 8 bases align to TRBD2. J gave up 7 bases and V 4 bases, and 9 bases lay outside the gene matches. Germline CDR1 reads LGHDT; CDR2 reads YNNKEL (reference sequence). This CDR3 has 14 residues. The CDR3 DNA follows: TGTGCCAGCAGCCCCCCCGGGGGGGCGGAAGAGCAGTACTTC. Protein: CASSPPGGAEEQYF.

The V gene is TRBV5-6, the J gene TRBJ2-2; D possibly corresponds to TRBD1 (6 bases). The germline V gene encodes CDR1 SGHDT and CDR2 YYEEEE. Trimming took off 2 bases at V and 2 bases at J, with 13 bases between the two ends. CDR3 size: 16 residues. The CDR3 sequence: CASSFTGHVNTGELFF. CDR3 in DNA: TGTGCCAGCAGCTTTACGGGACACGTCAACACCGGGGAGCTGTTTTTT.

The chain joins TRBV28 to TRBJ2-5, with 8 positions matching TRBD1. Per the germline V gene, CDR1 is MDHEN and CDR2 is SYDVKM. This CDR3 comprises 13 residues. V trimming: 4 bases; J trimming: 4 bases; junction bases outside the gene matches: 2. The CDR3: CASSSGQGETQYF. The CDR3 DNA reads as TGTGCCAGCAGTTCCGGACAGGGAGAGACCCAGTACTTC. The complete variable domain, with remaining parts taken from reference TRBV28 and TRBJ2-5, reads DVKVTQSSRYLVKRTGEKVFLECVQDMDHENMFWYRQDPGLGLRLIYFSYDVKMKEKGDIPEGYSVSREKKERFSLILESASTNQTSMYLCASSSGQGETQYFGPGTRLLVL.

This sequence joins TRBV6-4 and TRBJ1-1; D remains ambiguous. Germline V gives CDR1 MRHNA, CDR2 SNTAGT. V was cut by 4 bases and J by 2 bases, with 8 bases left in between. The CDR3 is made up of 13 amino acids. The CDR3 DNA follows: TGTGCCAGCAGTGCAGAGTCCAACACTGAAGCTTTCTTT. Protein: CASSAESNTEAFF.

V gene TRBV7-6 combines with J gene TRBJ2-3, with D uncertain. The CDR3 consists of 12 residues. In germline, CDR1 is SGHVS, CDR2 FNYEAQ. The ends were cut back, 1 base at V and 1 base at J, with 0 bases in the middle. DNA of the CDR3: TGTGCCAGCAGCTTAGGCACAGATACGCAGTATTTT. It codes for CASSLGTDTQYF. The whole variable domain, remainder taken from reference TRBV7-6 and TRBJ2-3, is GAGVSQSPRYKVTKRGQDVALRCDPISGHVSLYWYRQALGQGPEFLTYFNYEAQQDKSGLPNDRFSAERPEGSISTLTIQRTEQRDSAMYRCASSLGTDTQYFGPGTRLTVL.

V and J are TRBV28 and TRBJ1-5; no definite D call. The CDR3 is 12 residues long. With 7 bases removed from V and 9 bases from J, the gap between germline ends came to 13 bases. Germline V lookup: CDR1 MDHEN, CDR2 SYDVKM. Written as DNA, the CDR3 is TGTGCCAGCACCTCCCGAGCCCGGCCCCAGCATTTT. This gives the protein CASTSRARPQHF.

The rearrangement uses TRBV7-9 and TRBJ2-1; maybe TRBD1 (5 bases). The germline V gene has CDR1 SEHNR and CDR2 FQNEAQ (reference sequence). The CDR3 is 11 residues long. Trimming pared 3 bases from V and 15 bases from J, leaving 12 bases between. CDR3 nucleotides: TGTGCCAGCAGCTTCGACAGTGGGCCGTTCTTC. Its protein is CASSFDSGPFF.

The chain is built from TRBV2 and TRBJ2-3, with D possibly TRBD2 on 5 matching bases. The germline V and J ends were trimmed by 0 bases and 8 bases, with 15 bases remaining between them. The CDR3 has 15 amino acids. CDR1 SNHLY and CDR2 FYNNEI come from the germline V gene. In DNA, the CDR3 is TGTGCCAGCAGTGAAGCGGTCGCGGGTCTACCTACGCAGTATTTT. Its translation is CASSEAVAGLPTQYF.

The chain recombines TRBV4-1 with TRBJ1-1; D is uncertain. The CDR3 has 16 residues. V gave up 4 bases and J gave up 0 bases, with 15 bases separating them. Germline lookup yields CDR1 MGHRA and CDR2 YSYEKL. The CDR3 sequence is CASSLSMGLMNTEAFF. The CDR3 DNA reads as TGCGCCAGCAGCCTCTCAATGGGCCTAATGAACACTGAAGCTTTCTTT.

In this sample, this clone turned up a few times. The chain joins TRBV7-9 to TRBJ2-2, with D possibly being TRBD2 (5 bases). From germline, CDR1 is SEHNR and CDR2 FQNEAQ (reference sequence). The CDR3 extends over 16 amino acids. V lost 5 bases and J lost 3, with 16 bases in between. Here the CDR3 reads CASSPPEDRYTGELFF. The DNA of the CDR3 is TGTGCCAGCAGCCCTCCGGAGGACCGCTACACCGGGGAGCTGTTTTTT.

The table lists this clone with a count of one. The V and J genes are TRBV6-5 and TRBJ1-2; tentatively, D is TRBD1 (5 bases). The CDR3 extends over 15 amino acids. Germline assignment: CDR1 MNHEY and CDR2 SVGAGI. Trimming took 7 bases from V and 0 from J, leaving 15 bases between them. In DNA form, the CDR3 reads TGTGCCAGCATCAATCGGCAGGGCCCTAACTATGGCTACACCTTC. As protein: CASINRQGPNYGYTF.

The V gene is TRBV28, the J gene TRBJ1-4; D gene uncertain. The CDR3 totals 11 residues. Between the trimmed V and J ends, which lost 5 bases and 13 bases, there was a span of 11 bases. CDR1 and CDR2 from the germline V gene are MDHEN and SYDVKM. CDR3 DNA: TGTGCCAGCAGTGTCCAGCAGAGACTGTTTTTT. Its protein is CASSVQQRLFF.

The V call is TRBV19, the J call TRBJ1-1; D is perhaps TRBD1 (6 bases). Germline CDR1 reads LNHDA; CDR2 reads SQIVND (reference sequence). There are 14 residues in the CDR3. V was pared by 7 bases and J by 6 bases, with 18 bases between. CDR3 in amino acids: CASTTGGGLAEAFF. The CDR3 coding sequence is TGTGCCAGTACCACCGGGGGGGGGCTAGCTGAAGCTTTCTTT. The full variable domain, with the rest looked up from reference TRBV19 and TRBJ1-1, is DGGITQSPKYLFRKEGQNVTLSCEQNLNHDAMYWYRQDPGQGLRLIYYSQIVNDFQKGDIAEGYSVSREKKESFPLTVTSAQKNPTAFYLCASTTGGGLAEAFFGQGTRLTVV.

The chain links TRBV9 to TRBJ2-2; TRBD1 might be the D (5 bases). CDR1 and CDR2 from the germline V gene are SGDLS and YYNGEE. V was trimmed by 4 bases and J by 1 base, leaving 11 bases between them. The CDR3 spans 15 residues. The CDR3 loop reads CASSPYDRNTGELFF. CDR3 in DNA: TGTGCCAGCAGCCCCTACGACAGGAACACCGGGGAGCTGTTTTTT.

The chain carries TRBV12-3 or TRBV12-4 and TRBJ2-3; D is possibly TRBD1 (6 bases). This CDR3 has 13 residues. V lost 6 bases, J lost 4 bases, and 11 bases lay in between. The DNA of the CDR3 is TGTGCCAGCAGCCGGACAGTTTCAGATACGCAGTATTTT. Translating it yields CASSRTVSDTQYF.

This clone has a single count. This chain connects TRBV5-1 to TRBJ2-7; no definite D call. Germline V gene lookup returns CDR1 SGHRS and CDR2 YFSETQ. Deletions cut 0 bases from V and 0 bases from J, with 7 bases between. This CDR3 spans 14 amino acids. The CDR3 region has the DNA TGCGCCAGCAGCTTGGCGGTGGGCTCCTACGAGCAGTACTTC. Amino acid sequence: CASSLAVGSYEQYF.

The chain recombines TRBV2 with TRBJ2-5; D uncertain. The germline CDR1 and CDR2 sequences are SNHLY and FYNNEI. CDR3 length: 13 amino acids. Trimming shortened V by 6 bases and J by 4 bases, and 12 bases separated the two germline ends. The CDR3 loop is CASSPDLRETQYF. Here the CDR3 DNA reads TGTGCCAGCAGCCCGGACCTGCGAGAGACCCAGTACTTC. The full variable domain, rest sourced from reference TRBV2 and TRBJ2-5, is EPEVTQTPSHQVTQMGQEVILRCVPISNHLYFYWYRQILGQKVEFLVSFYNNEISEKSEIFDDQFSVERPDGSNFTLKIRSTKLEDSAMYFCASSPDLRETQYFGPGTRLLVL.

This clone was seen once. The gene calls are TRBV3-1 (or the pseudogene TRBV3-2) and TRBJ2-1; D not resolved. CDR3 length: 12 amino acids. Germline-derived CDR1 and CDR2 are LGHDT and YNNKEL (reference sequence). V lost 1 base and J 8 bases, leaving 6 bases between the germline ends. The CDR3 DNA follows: TGTGCCAGCAGCCAAGGGGGATATGAGCAGTTCTTC. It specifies CASSQGGYEQFF.

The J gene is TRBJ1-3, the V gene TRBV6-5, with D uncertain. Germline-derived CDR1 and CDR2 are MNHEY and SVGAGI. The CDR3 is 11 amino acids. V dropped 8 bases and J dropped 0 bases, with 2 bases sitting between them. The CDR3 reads CASHSGNTIYF. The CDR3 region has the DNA TGTGCCAGCCACTCTGGAAACACCATATATTTT.

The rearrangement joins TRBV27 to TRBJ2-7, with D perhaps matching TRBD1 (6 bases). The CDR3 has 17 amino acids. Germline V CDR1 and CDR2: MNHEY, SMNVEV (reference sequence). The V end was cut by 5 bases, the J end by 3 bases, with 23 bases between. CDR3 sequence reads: CASSPTTGNPIYYEQYF. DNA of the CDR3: TGTGCCAGCAGTCCGACAACAGGGAACCCTATCTACTACGAGCAGTACTTC.

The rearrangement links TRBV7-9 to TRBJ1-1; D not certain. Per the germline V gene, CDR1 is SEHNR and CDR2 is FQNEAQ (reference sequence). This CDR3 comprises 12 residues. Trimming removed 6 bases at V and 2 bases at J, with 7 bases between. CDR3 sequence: CASRELNTEAFF. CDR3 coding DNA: TGTGCCAGCAGAGAACTAAACACTGAAGCTTTCTTT.

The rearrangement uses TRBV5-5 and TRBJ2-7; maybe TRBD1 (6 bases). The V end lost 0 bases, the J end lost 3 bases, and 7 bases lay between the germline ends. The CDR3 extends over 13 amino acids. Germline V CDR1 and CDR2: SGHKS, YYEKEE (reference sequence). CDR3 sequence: CASSLVRGYEQYF. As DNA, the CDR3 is TGTGCCAGCAGCTTGGTCAGGGGCTACGAGCAGTACTTC.

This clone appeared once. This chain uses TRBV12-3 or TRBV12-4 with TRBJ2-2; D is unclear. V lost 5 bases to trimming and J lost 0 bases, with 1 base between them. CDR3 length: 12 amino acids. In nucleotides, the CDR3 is TGTGCCAGCAGTCCGAACACCGGGGAGCTGTTTTTT. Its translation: CASSPNTGELFF.

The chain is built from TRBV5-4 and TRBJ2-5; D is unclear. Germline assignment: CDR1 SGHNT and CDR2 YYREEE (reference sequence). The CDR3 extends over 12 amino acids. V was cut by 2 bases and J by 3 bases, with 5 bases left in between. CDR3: CASSFVKETQYF. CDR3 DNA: TGTGCCAGCAGCTTTGTGAAAGAGACCCAGTACTTC.

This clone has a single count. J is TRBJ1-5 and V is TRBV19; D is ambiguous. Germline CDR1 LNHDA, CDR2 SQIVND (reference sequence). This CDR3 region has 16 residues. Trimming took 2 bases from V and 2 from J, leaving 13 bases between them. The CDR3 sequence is CASSIPAGTGNQPQHF. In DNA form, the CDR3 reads TGTGCCAGTAGTATACCCGCGGGTACGGGCAATCAGCCCCAGCATTTT.

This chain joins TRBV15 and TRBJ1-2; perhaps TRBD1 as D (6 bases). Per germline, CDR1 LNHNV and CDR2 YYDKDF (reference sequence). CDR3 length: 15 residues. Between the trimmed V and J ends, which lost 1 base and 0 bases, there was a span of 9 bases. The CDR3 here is CATSRGQATNYGYTF. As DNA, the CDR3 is TGTGCCACCAGCAGAGGACAGGCGACTAACTATGGCTACACCTTC.